This T cell receptor beta chain was observed in a study of T cell clones after liver transplantation. Study background: Post-transplant blood was tracked for graft-donor-reactive T cell clones identified in a pre-transplant mixed lymphocyte reaction.

Measured with immunoSEQ multiplex PCR; TCRdb has only the in-frame clones, and not every one. The sample shows tens of thousands of clones, 80% of them seen only once. The germline CDR1 and CDR2 sequences are MNHEY and SMNVEV (reference sequence). V was cut by 3 bases and J by 3 bases, with 15 bases left in between. The CDR3 length is 16 residues. The chain is built from TRBV27 and TRBJ1-5, with D perhaps matching TRBD1 (6 bases). The sequence was obtained from a human patient who received a liver transplant. Some T cells could come from the graft donor. Sample: CD4+ T cells from blood, taken 12 months after liver transplant. The CDR3 DNA follows: TGTGCCAGCAGTTTCCCACAGGGAAGGGTCAATCAGCCCCAGCATTTT. Residues: CASSFPQGRVNQPQHF.